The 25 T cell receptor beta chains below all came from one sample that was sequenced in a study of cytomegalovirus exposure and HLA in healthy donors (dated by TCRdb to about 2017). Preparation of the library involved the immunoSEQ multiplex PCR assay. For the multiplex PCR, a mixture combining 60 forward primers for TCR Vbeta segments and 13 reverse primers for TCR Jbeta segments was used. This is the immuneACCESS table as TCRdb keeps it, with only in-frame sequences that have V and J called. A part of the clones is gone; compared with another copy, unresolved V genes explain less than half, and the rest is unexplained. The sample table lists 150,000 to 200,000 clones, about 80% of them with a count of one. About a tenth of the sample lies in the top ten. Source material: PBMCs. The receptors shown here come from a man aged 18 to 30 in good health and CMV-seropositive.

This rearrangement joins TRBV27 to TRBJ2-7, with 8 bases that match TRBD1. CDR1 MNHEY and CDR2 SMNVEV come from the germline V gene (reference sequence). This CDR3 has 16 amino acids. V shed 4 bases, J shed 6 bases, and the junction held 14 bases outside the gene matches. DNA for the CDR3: TGTGCCAGCAGTTGGGACAGGAATACCGTTCGTTTCGAGCAGTACTTC. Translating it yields CASSWDRNTVRFEQYF.

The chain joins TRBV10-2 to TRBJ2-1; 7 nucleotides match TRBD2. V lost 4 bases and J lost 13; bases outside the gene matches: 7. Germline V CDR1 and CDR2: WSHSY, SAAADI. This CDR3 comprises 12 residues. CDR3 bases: TGCGCCAGCAGTGGGATAGGGAGGGCACAGTTCTTC. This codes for CASSGIGRAQFF.

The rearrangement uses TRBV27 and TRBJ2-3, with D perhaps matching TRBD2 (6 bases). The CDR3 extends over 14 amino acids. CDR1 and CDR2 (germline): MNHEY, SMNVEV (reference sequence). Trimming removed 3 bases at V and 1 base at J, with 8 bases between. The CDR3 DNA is TGTGCCAGCAGTTTGGAGGGACGCACAGATACGCAGTATTTT. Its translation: CASSLEGRTDTQYF.

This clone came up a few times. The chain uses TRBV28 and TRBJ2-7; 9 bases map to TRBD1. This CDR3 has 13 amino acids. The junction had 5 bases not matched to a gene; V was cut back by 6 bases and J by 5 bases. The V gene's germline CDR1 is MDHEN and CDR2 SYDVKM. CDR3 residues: CASRGTGSHEQYF. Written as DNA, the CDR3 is TGTGCCAGCAGGGGGACAGGGAGCCACGAGCAGTACTTC.

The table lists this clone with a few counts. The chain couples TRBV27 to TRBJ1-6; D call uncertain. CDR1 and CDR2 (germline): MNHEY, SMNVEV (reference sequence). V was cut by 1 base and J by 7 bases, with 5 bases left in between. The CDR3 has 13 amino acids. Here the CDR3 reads CASSLYQNSPLHF. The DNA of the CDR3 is TGTGCCAGCAGTTTATATCAGAATTCACCCCTCCACTTT.

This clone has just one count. DNA for the CDR3: TGTGCCAGCAGTTACGCGGGACAGGGGAACACTGAAGCTTTCTTT. Translated: CASSYAGQGNTEAFF. The chain recombines TRBV6-6 with TRBJ1-1; 9 bases fit TRBD1. Losses at the gene ends were 2 bases for V and 1 base for J; bases not matched to a gene: 2. CDR1 and CDR2 (germline): MNHNY, SVGAGI (reference sequence). The CDR3 has 15 amino acids.

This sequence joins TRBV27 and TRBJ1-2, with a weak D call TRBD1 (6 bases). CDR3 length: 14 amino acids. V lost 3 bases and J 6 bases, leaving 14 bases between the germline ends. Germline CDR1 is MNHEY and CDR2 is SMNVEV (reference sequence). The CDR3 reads CASSFLGGEDGYTF. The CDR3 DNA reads TGTGCCAGCAGTTTTCTAGGGGGGGAGGATGGCTACACCTTC.

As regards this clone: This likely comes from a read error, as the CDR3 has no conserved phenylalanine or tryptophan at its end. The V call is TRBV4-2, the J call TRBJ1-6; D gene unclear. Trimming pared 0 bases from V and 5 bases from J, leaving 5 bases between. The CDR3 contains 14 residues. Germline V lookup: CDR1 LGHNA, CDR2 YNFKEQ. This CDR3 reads CASSQESDNSPLHL. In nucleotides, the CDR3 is TGTGCCAGCAGCCAAGAGTCAGATAATTCACCCCTCCACCTT.

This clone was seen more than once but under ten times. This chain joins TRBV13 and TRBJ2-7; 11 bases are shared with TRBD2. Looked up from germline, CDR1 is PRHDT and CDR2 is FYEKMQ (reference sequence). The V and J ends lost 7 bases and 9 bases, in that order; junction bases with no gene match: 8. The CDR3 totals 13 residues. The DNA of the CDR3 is TGTGCCAGCAATAGCGGGAGGGCCCCTGGGCAGTACTTC. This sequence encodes CASNSGRAPGQYF.

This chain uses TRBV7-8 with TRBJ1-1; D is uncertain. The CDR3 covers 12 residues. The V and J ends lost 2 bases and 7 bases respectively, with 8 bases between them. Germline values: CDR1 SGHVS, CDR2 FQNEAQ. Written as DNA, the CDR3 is TGTGCCAGCAGCTTAAGCCCGAATGAAGCTTTCTTT. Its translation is CASSLSPNEAFF.

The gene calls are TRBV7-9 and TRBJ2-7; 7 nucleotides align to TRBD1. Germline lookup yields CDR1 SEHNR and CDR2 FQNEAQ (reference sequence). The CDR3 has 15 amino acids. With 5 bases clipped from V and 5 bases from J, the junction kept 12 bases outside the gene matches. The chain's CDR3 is CASSESPEQGNEQYF. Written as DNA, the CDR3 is TGTGCCAGCAGCGAAAGCCCTGAACAGGGGAACGAGCAGTACTTC.

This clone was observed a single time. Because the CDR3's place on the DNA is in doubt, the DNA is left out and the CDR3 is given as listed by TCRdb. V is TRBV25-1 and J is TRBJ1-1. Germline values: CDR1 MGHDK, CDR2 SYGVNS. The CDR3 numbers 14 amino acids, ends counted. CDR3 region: CASSFGSGDTEAFF.

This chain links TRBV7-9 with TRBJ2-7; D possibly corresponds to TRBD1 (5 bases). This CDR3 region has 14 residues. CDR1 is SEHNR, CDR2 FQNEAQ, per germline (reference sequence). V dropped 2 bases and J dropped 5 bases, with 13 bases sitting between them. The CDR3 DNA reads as TGTGCCAGCAGCTTATCTCAGGGTATCAACGAGCAGTACTTC. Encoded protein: CASSLSQGINEQYF.

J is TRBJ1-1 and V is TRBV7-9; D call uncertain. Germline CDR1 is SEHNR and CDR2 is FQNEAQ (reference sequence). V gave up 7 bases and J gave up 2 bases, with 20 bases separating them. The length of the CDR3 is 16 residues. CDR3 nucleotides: TGTGCCAGCACCATCGAGGGTAACAGACTAAACACTGAAGCTTTCTTT. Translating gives CASTIEGNRLNTEAFF.

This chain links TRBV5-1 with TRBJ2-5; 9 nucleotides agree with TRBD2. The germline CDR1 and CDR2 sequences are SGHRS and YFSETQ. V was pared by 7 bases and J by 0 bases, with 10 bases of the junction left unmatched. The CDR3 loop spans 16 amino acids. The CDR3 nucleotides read TGCGCCAGCTCGTCGAAACTAGCGGGCGACCAAGAGACCCAGTACTTC. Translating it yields CASSSKLAGDQETQYF. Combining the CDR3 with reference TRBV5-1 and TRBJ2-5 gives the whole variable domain KAGVTQTPRYLIKTRGQQVTLSCSPISGHRSVSWYQQTPGQGLQFLFEYFSETQRNKGNFPGRFSGRQFSNSRSEMNVSTLELGDSALYLCASSSKLAGDQETQYFGPGTRLLVL.

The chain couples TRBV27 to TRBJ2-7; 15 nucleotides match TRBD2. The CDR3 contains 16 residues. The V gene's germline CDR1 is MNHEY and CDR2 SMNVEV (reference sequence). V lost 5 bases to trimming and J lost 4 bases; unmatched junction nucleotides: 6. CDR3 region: CASSQGTSGRIYEQYF. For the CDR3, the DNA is TGTGCCAGCAGTCAGGGGACTAGCGGGAGGATATACGAGCAGTACTTC.

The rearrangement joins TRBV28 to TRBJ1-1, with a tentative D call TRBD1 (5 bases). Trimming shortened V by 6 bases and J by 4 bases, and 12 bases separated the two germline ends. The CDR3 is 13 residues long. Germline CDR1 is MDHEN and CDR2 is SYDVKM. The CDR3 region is CASSSLRATEAFF. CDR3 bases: TGTGCCAGCAGCTCCCTCAGGGCCACTGAAGCTTTCTTT.

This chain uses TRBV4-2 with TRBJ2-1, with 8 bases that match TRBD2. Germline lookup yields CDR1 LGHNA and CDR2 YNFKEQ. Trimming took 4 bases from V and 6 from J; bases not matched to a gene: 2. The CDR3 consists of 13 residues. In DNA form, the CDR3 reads TGTGCCAGCAGCCTGACTAGCGCCAATGAGCAGTTCTTC. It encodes CASSLTSANEQFF.

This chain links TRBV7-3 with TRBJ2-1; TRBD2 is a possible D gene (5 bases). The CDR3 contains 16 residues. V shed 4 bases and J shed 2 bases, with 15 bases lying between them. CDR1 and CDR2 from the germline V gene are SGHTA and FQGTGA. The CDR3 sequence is CASSSLALTPYNEQFF. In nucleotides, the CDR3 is TGTGCCAGCAGCTCTTTAGCGCTCACCCCCTACAATGAGCAGTTCTTC.

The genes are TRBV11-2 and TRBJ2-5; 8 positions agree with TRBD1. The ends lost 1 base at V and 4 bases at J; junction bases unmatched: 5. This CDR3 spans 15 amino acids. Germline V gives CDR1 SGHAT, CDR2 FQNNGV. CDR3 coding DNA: TGTGCCAGCAGCTTAGTCAGGGGGCGATCAGAGACCCAGTACTTC. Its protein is CASSLVRGRSETQYF.

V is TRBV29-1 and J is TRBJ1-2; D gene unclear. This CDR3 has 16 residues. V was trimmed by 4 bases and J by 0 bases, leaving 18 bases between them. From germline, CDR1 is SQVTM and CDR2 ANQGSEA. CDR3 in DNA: TGCAGCGTTGTCGGTGAGTGGGCCGCCGCTAACTATGGCTACACCTTC. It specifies CSVVGEWAAANYGYTF.

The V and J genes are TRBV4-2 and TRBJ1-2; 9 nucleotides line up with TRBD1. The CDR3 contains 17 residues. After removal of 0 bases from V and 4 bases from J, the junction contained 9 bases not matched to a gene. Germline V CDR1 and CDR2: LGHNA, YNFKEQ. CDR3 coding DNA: TGTGCCAGCAGCCAAGAGCCCAGGGGACAGGGACCCTATGGCTACACCTTC. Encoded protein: CASSQEPRGQGPYGYTF.

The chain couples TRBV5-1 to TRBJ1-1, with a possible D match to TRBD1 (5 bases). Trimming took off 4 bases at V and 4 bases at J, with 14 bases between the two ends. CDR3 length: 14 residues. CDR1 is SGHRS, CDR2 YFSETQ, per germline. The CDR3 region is CASSRQLSSTEAFF. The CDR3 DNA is TGCGCCAGCAGCCGACAGTTAAGTAGCACTGAAGCTTTCTTT.

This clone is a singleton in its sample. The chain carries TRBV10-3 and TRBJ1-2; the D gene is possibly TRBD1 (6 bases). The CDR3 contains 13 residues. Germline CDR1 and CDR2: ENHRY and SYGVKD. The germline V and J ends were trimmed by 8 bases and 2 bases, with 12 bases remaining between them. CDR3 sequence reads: CAIFRTDNYGYTF. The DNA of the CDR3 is TGTGCCATCTTTCGGACAGACAACTATGGCTACACCTTC.

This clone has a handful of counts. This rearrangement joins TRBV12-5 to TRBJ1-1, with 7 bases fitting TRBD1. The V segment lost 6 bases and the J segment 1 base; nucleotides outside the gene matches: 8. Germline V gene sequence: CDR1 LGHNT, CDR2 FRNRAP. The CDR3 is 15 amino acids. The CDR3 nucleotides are TGTGCTAGTGGCCCGAGGGACAGCCGGAACACTGAAGCTTTCTTT. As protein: CASGPRDSRNTEAFF.